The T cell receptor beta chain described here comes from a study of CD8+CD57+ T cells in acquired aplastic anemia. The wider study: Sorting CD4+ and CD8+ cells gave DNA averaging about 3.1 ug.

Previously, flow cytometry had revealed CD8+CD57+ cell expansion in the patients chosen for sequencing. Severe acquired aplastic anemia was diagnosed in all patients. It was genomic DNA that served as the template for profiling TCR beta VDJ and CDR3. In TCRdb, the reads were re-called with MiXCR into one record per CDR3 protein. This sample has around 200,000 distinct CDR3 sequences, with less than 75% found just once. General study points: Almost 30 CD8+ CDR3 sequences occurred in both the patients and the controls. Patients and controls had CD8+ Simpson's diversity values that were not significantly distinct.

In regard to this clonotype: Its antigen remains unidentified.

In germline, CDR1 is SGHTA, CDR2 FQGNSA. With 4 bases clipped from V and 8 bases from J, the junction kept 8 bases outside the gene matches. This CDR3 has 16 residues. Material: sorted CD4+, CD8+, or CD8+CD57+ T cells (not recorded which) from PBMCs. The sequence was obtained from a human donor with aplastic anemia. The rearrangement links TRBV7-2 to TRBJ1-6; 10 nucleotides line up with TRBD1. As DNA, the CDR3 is TGTGCCAGCAGCTCCCCGCGGGACAGGGGTTATTCACCCCTCCACTTT. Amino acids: CASSSPRDRGYSPLHF.